This TCR beta chain was recorded in a study of T cell responses to AZD1222 COVID-19 vaccine. Study findings and constraints: Clonal diversity may have been underestimated, and the donors were mostly white British, with more females than males. The study found Spike-specific TCR breadth and depth rose after two AZD1222 doses. Repertoires were collected only later (after the peak T cell response had occurred). Dominant at 160-218 and 743-854, vaccine-associated CD4 TCRs also spanned spike.

For this clone: The antigen remains unidentified.

This table comes from immunoSEQ multiplex PCR, and its TCRdb copy is limited to in-frame clones, with some not included. The sample includes 95,000 to 150,000 clones, 88% of them seen just once. Germline assignment: CDR1 SGHNT and CDR2 YENEEA. The CDR3 contains 12 residues. Trimming cost V 8 bases and J 6 bases, with 14 bases left between them. The rearrangement joins TRBV11-3 to TRBJ2-7; tentatively, D is TRBD1 (5 bases). The TCR sequence derives from an adult in good health. The material sequenced was peripheral blood, taken on day 0 of AZD1222 vaccination. CDR3 in amino acids: CASARTRAEQYF. The CDR3 nucleotides read TGTGCCAGCGCCAGGACCAGGGCCGAGCAGTACTTC.